The 10 T cell receptor beta chains below were found in one sample sequenced in a study of radiation and T cells in renal cell carcinoma. TCRdb's copy holds only in-frame clones and misses some; the assay was immunoSEQ multiplex PCR. The sample consists of 150,000 or so clones, less than 90% of them appearing once. Time point noted: baseline pretreatment blood. Treatment defined: 15 Gy SBRT to primary tumor, nephrectomy 4 weeks later. This specimen was blood, taken from a patient whose treatment included radiotherapy and nephrectomy. These receptors all come from a woman in her sixties or seventies with renal cell carcinoma.

The chain is built from TRBV5-6 and TRBJ2-7, with 9 bases matching TRBD1. Germline CDR1 SGHDT, CDR2 YYEEEE. Germline trimming cut 7 bases from V and 2 bases from J; bases unmatched to any gene: 4. This CDR3 has 13 residues. Written as DNA, the CDR3 is TGTGCCAGCGGGGACAGGGTCGCCTACGAGCAGTACTTC. Residues: CASGDRVAYEQYF.

The CDR3 DNA reads as TGTGCCAGCAGCGCACAAGTCGGGGGCTCCTATAATTCACCCCTCCACTTT. Protein sequence: CASSAQVGGSYNSPLHF. The rearrangement links TRBV9 to TRBJ1-6; the D gene is possibly TRBD1 (5 bases). V was cut by 3 bases and J by 0 bases, with 13 bases left in between. The CDR3 has 17 residues. The germline V gene encodes CDR1 SGDLS and CDR2 YYNGEE.

This clone was seen once. This chain uses TRBV19 with TRBJ2-3; 11 bases are shared with TRBD2. Germline CDR1 LNHDA, CDR2 SQIVND (reference sequence). J lost 4 bases, V lost 6 bases, and 6 bases had no gene match. The length of the CDR3 is 15 residues. The CDR3 here is CASRDSGGAADTQYF. CDR3 in DNA: TGTGCCAGTAGGGATAGCGGGGGGGCCGCAGATACGCAGTATTTT. Full variable domain (remainder filled in from reference TRBV19 and TRBJ2-3): DGGITQSPKYLFRKEGQNVTLSCEQNLNHDAMYWYRQDPGQGLRLIYYSQIVNDFQKGDIAEGYSVSREKKESFPLTVTSAQKNPTAFYLCASRDSGGAADTQYFGPGTRLTVL.

Note on this clone: An end of the junction differs from the germline gene, which may be a read error. This chain links TRBV4-3 with TRBJ2-1, with 12 positions matching TRBD2. Germline CDR1 reads LGHNA; CDR2 reads YSLEER. The CDR3 length is 17 residues. The DNA for the CDR3 is TGCGCCAGCAGACAAGAGGAGAAGGGGACTAGCGGGTATGAGCAGTTCTTC. Its translation: CASRQEEKGTSGYEQFF.

V usage is TRBV11-2 and J usage is TRBJ2-7; D is possibly TRBD1 (5 bases). The germline V gene encodes CDR1 SGHAT and CDR2 FQNNGV. This CDR3 comprises 12 residues. V was clipped by 5 bases and J by 1 base, with 6 bases between them. CDR3 residues: CASSGASYEQYF. CDR3 in DNA: TGTGCCAGCAGCGGGGCGTCCTACGAGCAGTACTTC.

Only a few counts were recorded for this clone. The rearrangement links TRBV9 to TRBJ1-6; D uncertain. The CDR3 sequence is 15 residues long. Germline V CDR1 and CDR2: SGDLS, YYNGEE. V dropped 0 bases and J dropped 6 bases, with 10 bases sitting between them. The CDR3 sequence: CASSVVLAPNSPLHF. In nucleotides, the CDR3 is TGTGCCAGCAGCGTAGTCCTGGCGCCTAATTCACCCCTCCACTTT.

This rearrangement joins TRBV2 to TRBJ2-1, with 9 nucleotides matching TRBD1. There are 15 residues in the CDR3. CDR1 SNHLY and CDR2 FYNNEI come from the germline V gene. With V trimmed by 4 bases and J by 1 base, 2 bases remained unmatched. In DNA form, the CDR3 reads TGTGCCAGCAGTGTGGACAGGGGTTCCTACAATGAGCAGTTCTTC. Translated: CASSVDRGSYNEQFF. Complete variable domain (other parts from reference TRBV2 and TRBJ2-1): EPEVTQTPSHQVTQMGQEVILRCVPISNHLYFYWYRQILGQKVEFLVSFYNNEISEKSEIFDDQFSVERPDGSNFTLKIRSTKLEDSAMYFCASSVDRGSYNEQFFGPGTRLTVL.

This clone was seen a handful of times. V and J are TRBV30 and TRBJ1-5; D is uncertain. Germline V CDR1 and CDR2: GTSNPN, SVGIG (reference sequence). The CDR3 length is 13 residues. Trimming took 0 bases from V and 7 from J, leaving 10 bases between them. CDR3 nucleotides: TGTGCCTGGAGTGTGGGCGGGATCCAGCCCCAGCATTTT. Protein sequence: CAWSVGGIQPQHF.

In this sample, this clone turned up once. This chain connects TRBV25-1 to TRBJ1-5; D is unresolved. Germline V CDR1 and CDR2: MGHDK, SYGVNS. Trimming cost V 4 bases and J 0 bases, with 10 bases left between them. This CDR3 spans 15 amino acids. CDR3 nucleotide sequence: TGTGCCAGCAGTGCCGAGGTTTATAGCAATCAGCCCCAGCATTTT. Translation: CASSAEVYSNQPQHF.

This chain links TRBV5-1 with TRBJ2-3; 11 positions agree with TRBD2. The J segment lost 6 bases and the V segment lost 1 base, leaving 16 bases of the junction unmatched. Germline loops: CDR1 SGHRS, CDR2 YFSETQ. The CDR3 has 19 residues. The CDR3 spells CASSLYRTSGGSPWDTQYF. The CDR3 DNA is TGCGCCAGCAGCTTGTACCGTACTAGCGGGGGTTCCCCCTGGGATACGCAGTATTTT.